Sequencing of this T cell receptor (beta chain) was carried out in a study of cytomegalovirus exposure and HLA in healthy donors. Study-level findings and limits: Subsequent analysis of the 100 to 150 validation repertoires found a tendency for first-cohort TCR clusters to co-occur.

Regarding this clone: The antigen is not known.

The CDR3 runs 12 residues. Trimming pared 3 bases from V and 10 bases from J, leaving 11 bases between. Per the germline V gene, CDR1 is SGDLS and CDR2 is YYNGEE. Clones were sequenced by immunoSEQ multiplex PCR, and TCRdb holds only the in-frame ones, with some missing. The repertoire holds fewer than 350,000 clones, with approximately 87% as singletons. Sequencing used PBMCs. The chain links TRBV9 to TRBJ2-1; D remains unclear. This TCR came from a woman between 18 and 29 years old in good health and CMV-seronegative. The CDR3 protein is CASSDGVFEQFF. The DNA of the CDR3 is TGTGCCAGCAGCGACGGAGTATTCGAGCAGTTCTTC.